Listed below are T cell receptor beta chains from one sample, sequenced in a study of T cells in localized non-small cell lung cancer. The protocol was immunoSEQ multiplex PCR, while the TCRdb copy is restricted to in-frame clones and leaves out a portion. Of some 25,000 clones in the sample, approximately 90% are singletons; the top ten hold over 3.5%. The specimen comprised peripheral blood, sampled before any cancer treatment. The receptors stem from a female donor at least 60 years old with stage II squamous cell lung carcinoma. Both conserved end residues are part of each CDR3. Fields, in order: clone size, V gene, J gene, D gene, CDR3 DNA, CDR3 protein. A D gene is named only where the DNA matches it firmly. Clone size appears in some rows only: once, few, many, or a class for an expanded clone.

.	TRBV11-2	TRBJ2-5	TRBD2	TGTGCCAGCAGCTGGCATAATCTAGCGGCTGAAGAGACCCAGTACTTC	CASSWHNLAAEETQYF
.	TRBV10-1	TRBJ2-2	TRBD1	TGCGCCAGCAGTGCAGGATCGGGACAGCTGAACACCGGGGAGCTGTTTTTT	CASSAGSGQLNTGELFF
.	TRBV30	TRBJ1-1	.	TGTGCCTGGAGTCCCCAATTCGTAGGACTCCGGATAGAAGCTTTCTTT	CAWSPQFVGLRIEAFF
once	TRBV21-1	TRBJ1-5	.	TGTGCCAGCAGCAAAGCGCTTTGGACAGGGGATCAGCCCCAGCATTTT	CASSKALWTGDQPQHF
.	TRBV12-5	TRBJ2-5	.	TGTGCTAGTGGTTTGGGAGACCAAGAGACCCAGTACTTC	CASGLGDQETQYF
.	TRBV27	TRBJ2-5	.	TGTGCCAGCAGCCGAAAATACCAAGAGACCCAGTACTTC	CASSRKYQETQYF
.	TRBV11-2	TRBJ1-5	.	TGTGCCAGCAGCTTTTATAGCAATCAGCCCCAGCATTTT	CASSFYSNQPQHF
once	TRBV18	TRBJ2-5	TRBD2	TGTGCCAGCTCACGACTCGGACTAGCGGGGGTCCCAGAGACCCAGTACTTC	CASSRLGLAGVPETQYF
once	TRBV2	TRBJ2-7	.	TGTGCCAGCATGAACGAAAACGAGCAGTACTTC	CASMNENEQYF
.	TRBV6-5	TRBJ2-1	.	TGTGCCAGCAGTTACTATCCTCTCTCCTACAATGAGCAGTTCTTC	CASSYYPLSYNEQFF
.	TRBV28	TRBJ1-1	.	TGTGCCAGCAGCCTTTTTAGGGGGAACACTGAAGCTTTCTTT	CASSLFRGNTEAFF
.	TRBV7-3	TRBJ2-3	.	TGTGCCAGCAGCTTAGGTACAGATACGCAGTATTTT	CASSLGTDTQYF
.	TRBV11-2	TRBJ2-1	.	TGTGCCAGCAGCTCCCTGACGTGGAACAATGAGCAGTTCTTC	CASSSLTWNNEQFF
.	TRBV10-2	TRBJ1-3	.	TGCGCCACCCACCCAGACTCGCGATTGAGGGCTGGAAACACCATATATTTT	CATHPDSRLRAGNTIYF
once	TRBV9	TRBJ1-1	TRBD1	TGTGCCAGCAGCGACAGGGGCCCTGAAGCTTTCTTT	CASSDRGPEAFF
.	TRBV4-1	TRBJ1-3	TRBD1	TGCGCCAGCAGCCAAGAAGGCAGGGGGTTCTCTGGAAACACCATATATTTT	CASSQEGRGFSGNTIYF
.	TRBV5-8	TRBJ2-2	.	TGTGCCAGCAGCCCTCTAAGCGGAAGGAACACCGGGGAGCTGTTTTTT	CASSPLSGRNTGELFF
.	TRBV7-8	TRBJ2-6	.	TGTGCCAGCAGCCCTCCTCGACGGTACTCTGGGGCCAACGTCCTGACTTTC	CASSPPRRYSGANVLTF
.	TRBV7-9	TRBJ2-3	.	TGTGCCAGCAGCCCCAAGGCTAGATTCACAGATACGCAGTATTTT	CASSPKARFTDTQYF
.	TRBV7-9	TRBJ2-5	TRBD1	TGTGCCAGCAGCTTAACAGGGGCCACCCAAGAGACCCAGTACTTC	CASSLTGATQETQYF
.	TRBV5-1	TRBJ2-5	TRBD2	TGCGCCAGCAGCTTGGGACTAGCGGGAGGTCGGGGAGAGACCCAGTACTTC	CASSLGLAGGRGETQYF
few	TRBV6-5	TRBJ2-7	.	TGTGCCAGCAGGATGACGACAGGTGTGTCGACCGAGCAGTACTTC	CASRMTTGVSTEQYF
.	TRBV19	TRBJ1-2	.	TGTGCCAGTAGGTCAGGGCGAAACTATGGCTACACCTTC	CASRSGRNYGYTF
.	TRBV5-6	TRBJ1-1	.	TGTGCCAGCAGCTTCAGCCGGGGGGCCACTGAAGCTTTCTTT	CASSFSRGATEAFF
.	TRBV5-5	TRBJ1-1	.	TGTGCCAGTCAGACAGGCAGGGGCACTGAAGCTTTCTTT	CASQTGRGTEAFF
.	TRBV2	TRBJ1-2	.	TGTGCCAGCAGTCGAAGTCGGGGGGGAGAGTATGGCTACACCTTC	CASSRSRGGEYGYTF
.	TRBV9	TRBJ1-3	TRBD1	TGTGCCAGCAGCGACCCAGCGGGCCCCGGGACAGGGGGATCTGGAAACACCATATATTTT	CASSDPAGPGTGGSGNTIYF
.	TRBV5-6	TRBJ2-4	.	TGTGCCAGCAGCCGACCAGGGTTTATGAGTCAATCCGCAGAACAGTACTTC	CASSRPGFMSQSAEQYF
.	TRBV4-2	TRBJ2-7	.	TGTGCCAGCAGCCCGGGCTACTCCTACGAGCAGTACTTC	CASSPGYSYEQYF
few	TRBV15	TRBJ1-2	.	TGTGCCACCAGCAGAGATTCCCAGGGAAGCTATGGCTACACCTTC	CATSRDSQGSYGYTF
once	TRBV28	TRBJ1-2	.	TGTGCCAGCAGTTTCGGGGGAACGAATGGCTACACCTTC	CASSFGGTNGYTF
.	TRBV21-1	TRBJ1-1	.	TGTGCCATTCCGACAGGGAACACTGAAGCTTTCTTT	CAIPTGNTEAFF
.	TRBV5-4	TRBJ1-6	TRBD1	TGTGCCAGCAGCTTGCCGGACAGGGATAATTCACCCCTCCACTTT	CASSLPDRDNSPLHF
.	TRBV19	TRBJ2-3	.	TGTGCCAGCGCGGCGGCAGATACGCAGTATTTT	CASAAADTQYF
.	TRBV5-4	TRBJ2-3	TRBD2	TGTGCCAGCAGCAGGGGACTAGCGGAGACAGATACGCAGTATTTT	CASSRGLAETDTQYF
.	TRBV5-1	TRBJ1-2	TRBD1	TGCGCCAGCAGCTCGACAGGGGATAACTATGGCTACACCTTC	CASSSTGDNYGYTF
.	TRBV6-6	TRBJ1-6	.	TGTGCCAGCAGCCAAGACACCTATTCACCCCTCCACTTT	CASSQDTYSPLHF
.	TRBV7-2	TRBJ1-4	.	TGTGCCAGCAGCCTTGGGGGGGCGTTCGAAAAACTGTTTTTT	CASSLGGAFEKLFF
.	TRBV28	TRBJ1-5	.	TGTGCCAGCACGACAGTAAACATGTATAGCAATCAGCCCCAGCATTTT	CASTTVNMYSNQPQHF